These 3 T cell receptor beta chains originate from one sample sequenced in a study of STAT5B mutations in CD4+ large granular lymphocyte leukemia. The table came from immunoSEQ multiplex PCR; TCRdb's copy has only in-frame clones and leaves some out. The table lists 25,000 to 35,000 clones, just under 80% of them singletons, with 2.5% in the top ten. Sequencing used CD4+ T cells from blood buffy coats. These receptors came from a human donor in good health.

The V gene is TRBV18, the J gene TRBJ1-1; D is unresolved. V lost 3 bases and J 0 bases, leaving 11 bases between the germline ends. This CDR3 is built from 15 residues. Germline V lookup: CDR1 KGHSH, CDR2 LQKENI. The CDR3 sequence: CASSPTEGMNTEAFF. The CDR3 nucleotides read TGTGCCAGCTCACCTACTGAGGGTATGAACACTGAAGCTTTCTTT.

The V gene is TRBV9, the J gene TRBJ2-1; D tentatively reads TRBD1 or TRBD2 (5 bases each). V gave up 5 bases and J gave up 9 bases, with 21 bases separating them. Germline loops: CDR1 SGDLS, CDR2 YYNGEE. The CDR3 is 15 amino acids. The CDR3 DNA reads TGTGCCAGCAGTTTTTCTGGGACCCAACTCGGTGAGCAGTTCTTC. It specifies CASSFSGTQLGEQFF.

V gene TRBV5-1 combines with J gene TRBJ2-1; no firm D call. This CDR3 is built from 12 residues. Germline CDR1 and CDR2: SGHRS and YFSETQ. V lost 2 bases and J lost 5, with 5 bases in between. DNA of the CDR3: TGCGCCAGCAGCTTAGACGACAATGAGCAGTTCTTC. Protein sequence: CASSLDDNEQFF.